One and the same sample provided the 8 T cell receptor beta chains below, sequenced in a study of shared clonotypes between healthy human individuals. Terminally differentiated effector memory CD45RA+ cells were left out of the naive CD8 fraction, which was CD45RO-negative and positively selected for CCR7. Some clones are missing from TCRdb's copy, which holds only in-frame ones; the method was immunoSEQ multiplex PCR. The repertoire includes over 2,000,000 clones, about 93% of them detected once, and 1.5% to 2% sits in the top ten. Sequencing used naive CD8+ T cells from PBMCs. These receptors all stem from a young man in good health. Some clones in this sample may be carry-over from other donors' samples.

V usage is TRBV4-1 and J usage is TRBJ2-5; 9 bases match TRBD2. There are 16 residues in the CDR3. The ends lost 4 bases at V and 1 base at J; junction bases unmatched: 7. Germline loops: CDR1 MGHRA, CDR2 YSYEKL. CDR3 sequence reads: CASSRGAGGFQETQYF. The DNA for the CDR3 is TGCGCCAGCAGCCGAGGAGCGGGAGGTTTCCAAGAGACCCAGTACTTC.

This clone is a singleton in its sample. V usage is TRBV28 and J usage is TRBJ2-7; TRBD2 is a possible D gene (6 bases). V was clipped by 1 base and J by 0 bases, with 10 bases between them. This CDR3 contains 15 residues. Germline V lookup: CDR1 MDHEN, CDR2 SYDVKM. CDR3 in DNA: TGTGCCAGCAGTTTATCGCTAGCGTACTCCTACGAGCAGTACTTC. It specifies CASSLSLAYSYEQYF.

The chain joins TRBV5-6 to TRBJ2-4; D ambiguous. V lost 3 bases and J lost 5, with 9 bases in between. CDR1 and CDR2 (germline): SGHDT, YYEEEE. This CDR3 has 13 residues. The CDR3 here is CASSWGAQNIQYF. In DNA form, the CDR3 reads TGTGCCAGCAGCTGGGGTGCCCAAAACATTCAGTACTTC.

The chain has TRBV11-2 and TRBJ2-1; 14 bases are a match to TRBD2. V shed 5 bases, J shed 2 bases, and the junction held 8 bases outside the gene matches. This CDR3 spans 18 amino acids. Germline V gene sequence: CDR1 SGHAT, CDR2 FQNNGV. CDR3 residues: CASSGGTSGRITYNEQFF. The CDR3 coding sequence is TGTGCCAGCAGCGGCGGGACTAGCGGGAGAATCACCTACAATGAGCAGTTCTTC.

This chain links TRBV27 with TRBJ1-5, with TRBD1 matching over 12 bases. Germline V CDR1 and CDR2: MNHEY, SMNVEV (reference sequence). The CDR3 is 16 amino acids. The J segment lost 5 bases and the V segment lost 6 bases, leaving 8 bases of the junction unmatched. The CDR3 coding sequence is TGTGCCAGCAGGATGGGGACAGGGGGCAGTTATCAGCCCCAGCATTTT. Amino acid sequence: CASRMGTGGSYQPQHF.

The chain carries TRBV7-8 and TRBJ2-1; 12 bases are shared with TRBD2. Germline V lookup: CDR1 SGHVS, CDR2 FQNEAQ. The V segment lost 5 bases and the J segment 7 bases; nucleotides outside the gene matches: 9. CDR3 size: 16 residues. CDR3 sequence (DNA): TGTGCCAGCAGCCTCGGGACTAGCGGGTCTTTAAATGAGCAGTTCTTC. Its translation is CASSLGTSGSLNEQFF.

The J gene is TRBJ2-7, the V gene TRBV5-5; no clear D gene. CDR3 length equals 14 residues. V lost 0 bases and J 1 base, leaving 8 bases between the germline ends. Looked up from germline, CDR1 is SGHKS and CDR2 is YYEKEE (reference sequence). The CDR3, as DNA: TGTGCCAGCAGCTTGGTCTTAGCATCCTACGAGCAGTACTTC. This gives the protein CASSLVLASYEQYF.

This clone has more than one count but fewer than ten. V usage is TRBV7-9 and J usage is TRBJ1-2, with 8 bases identical to TRBD1. The CDR3 length is 13 residues. Germline loops: CDR1 SEHNR, CDR2 FQNEAQ (reference sequence). J gave up 4 bases and V 3 bases, and 1 base lay outside the gene matches. CDR3 in amino acids: CASSFTGGYGYTF. In DNA form, the CDR3 reads TGTGCCAGCAGCTTTACAGGGGGCTATGGCTACACCTTC.